This T cell receptor beta chain was retrieved from a study of blood T cell repertoires in COVID-19 (TCRdb year 2020). As for the study more broadly: Samples from collaborators originated in the United States, Italy and Spain and spanned both the acute and convalescent phases of COVID-19. The material from the prospective study consisted of cDNA or gDNA derived from T cells, B-cell-depleted T cells, or PBMCs. The sample metadata nearly always contained a de-identified subject ID, COVID-19 status, age in years and sex. Where available, HLA class I and class II types were obtained from metadata supplied by the sample provider rather than from assay-based typing. The samples were drawn from the first 160 participants of the ongoing ImmuneRACE study and from 1,200 or so subjects provided by 6 global collaborators. The repertoires were released in a freely available public database meant as a resource for research on the immune response to SARS-CoV-2. The dataset comprised deeply sampled blood TCRbeta repertoires from subjects exposed to, actively infected with, or recovered from COVID-19.

Inclusive of the bounding cysteine and phenylalanine, the CDR3 is 15 residues long. CDR3 DNA only is kept here, 45 bases in frame from base 1. V drops 2 bases and J drops 3 bases, leaving 13 bases in between. CDR1 MNHEY and CDR2 SMNVEV are derived from the germline V gene (reference sequence). Here is what the overall study found, with its caveats: The quantity of clinical and demographic metadata differed by source and by participant and was supplied without curation.

In the prospective study, participants were about 18 to 95 years old, resided in about two dozen geographic areas of the United States, and were enrolled through a virtual design. In the prospective study, participants were assigned to cohorts based on the clinical history participants reported in a screening survey and a study questionnaire. Each participant in the prospective study had whole blood, serum and a nasopharyngeal or oropharyngeal swab collected by mobile phlebotomists. Prospective study participants could optionally give additional blood draws and questionnaires over an approximately 2-month period. Blood samples from the prospective study were shipped frozen or at room temperature prior to DNA extraction. The immunoSEQ Assay, a bias-controlled multiplex PCR, was used to amplify TCRbeta CDR3 regions from genomic DNA. Per the original workflow: The number of nucleated cells in each sample was estimated by amplification of reference gene primers within the assay. To quantify the absolute abundance of each unique TCRbeta CDR3 rearrangement, sequence reads were collapsed and filtered. For each sample, productive Simpson clonality was calculated as the square root of Simpson's diversity index across productive rearrangements. In its TCRdb copy, this immuneACCESS table keeps in-frame sequences only and misses some clones. Where compared with another copy, unresolved V genes explain less than half of these, and the others have no known cause. The DNA gave D and trimming, while V, J and clone size come from that table. This sample has hundreds of thousands of clones in its table, and around 80% of those were observed once. Nearly 7.5% of the sample comes from the top ten.

Points on this clone: Its antigen specificity is not known. Per-base quality was not reported, and no clone a single base away is much larger than it.

Sequenced: PBMCs or T cells enriched from blood (not recorded which). This receptor was obtained from a woman aged 40 to 55 with acute COVID-19. The V gene is TRBV27 and the J gene is TRBJ1-1; the D gene is unclear. The CDR3 region: CASSLMASRDTEAFF. The DNA sequence is TGTGCCAGCAGTTTAATGGCCTCGCGGGACACTGAAGCTTTCTTT.